Following are 20 T cell receptor beta chains from one sample sequenced in a study of Ad26.COV2.S vaccination and SARS-CoV-2 variants (dated by TCRdb to the early 2020s). The treatment or condition tag for this specimen amounts to: over 15 received Ad26.COV2.S at low or high dose, single or two shots; five or six received placebo; per-sample allocation not given. Repertoires of vaccine and placebo recipients were sequenced from samples taken on day 63 after the first injection. The library was built by means of the immunoSEQ multiplex PCR assay. TCRdb took over this immuneACCESS table, retaining in-frame rearrangements with V and J assigned. Such tables are incomplete; in checked studies, under half of the missing clones stem from an unresolved V gene, and the remainder is unexplained. The sample table holds about 430,000 clones, of which 90% were seen once. 12% of the sample rests with the top ten.

Material: peripheral blood, obtained in a trial of Ad26.COV2.S vaccine versus placebo. These TCRs come from a person between 18 and 59 years old who received the Ad26.COV2.S COVID-19 vaccine or a placebo.

The gene calls are TRBV9 and TRBJ2-1, with TRBD2 matching over 12 bases. The trim removed 0 bases at V and 7 bases at J, leaving 14 bases unmatched. The germline gives CDR1 SGDLS, CDR2 YYNGEE. This CDR3 is 19 amino acids long. This CDR3 reads CASSVVPSTSGRSYNEQFF. The CDR3 DNA follows: TGTGCCAGCAGCGTAGTCCCCTCGACTAGCGGGAGAAGTTATAATGAGCAGTTCTTC.

This clone was detected once. V usage is TRBV7-3 and J usage is TRBJ1-1; D might be TRBD1 (5 bases). The V gene lost 5 bases and the J gene lost 0 bases, with 10 bases spanning the gap. Germline V gives CDR1 SGHTA, CDR2 FQGTGA. The CDR3 runs 14 residues. The DNA for the CDR3 is TGTGCCAGCAGCCAAGGGGTATTGAACACTGAAGCTTTCTTT. Its translation is CASSQGVLNTEAFF.

Regarding this clone: Other DNA variants within this sample encode the same CDR3. The chain recombines TRBV7-3 with TRBJ2-2; D is ambiguous. V was cut by 4 bases and J by 3 bases, with 3 bases left in between. CDR1 is SGHTA, CDR2 FQGTGA, per germline. CDR3 length equals 12 residues. The CDR3 spells CASSSYTGELFF. The CDR3 bases are TGTGCCAGCAGCTCATACACCGGGGAGCTGTTTTTT.

The chain carries TRBV28 and TRBJ1-2, with D uncertain. Trimming took 1 base from V and 3 from J, leaving 9 bases between them. This CDR3 has 14 amino acids. Germline V lookup: CDR1 MDHEN, CDR2 SYDVKM. The CDR3 nucleotides read TGTGCCAGCAGTTTATTCGGGAACTACTATGGCTACACCTTC. Amino acids: CASSLFGNYYGYTF.

V and J are TRBV6-5 and TRBJ1-1; D gene unclear. There are 14 residues in the CDR3. Germline V gene lookup returns CDR1 MNHEY and CDR2 SVGAGI. V was trimmed by 2 bases and J by 4 bases, leaving 11 bases between them. CDR3 sequence: CASSYDAGSTEAFF. CDR3 bases: TGTGCCAGCAGTTACGACGCGGGAAGCACTGAAGCTTTCTTT.

The V gene is TRBV4-2, the J gene TRBJ1-2, with a tentative D call TRBD1 (5 bases). The CDR3 consists of 14 residues. Trimming cost V 1 base and J 2 bases, with 8 bases left between them. The V gene's germline CDR1 is LGHNA and CDR2 YNFKEQ. CDR3 region: CASSQVGVNYGYTF. The CDR3 nucleotides read TGTGCCAGCAGCCAAGTGGGGGTCAACTATGGCTACACCTTC.

J is TRBJ1-1 and V is TRBV30; D not certain. This CDR3 is built from 11 residues. Trimming took 3 bases from V and 5 from J, leaving 7 bases between them. The V gene's germline CDR1 is GTSNPN and CDR2 SVGIG (reference sequence). The CDR3 here is CAWRGRTEAFF. The CDR3 DNA reads as TGTGCCTGGAGAGGTAGAACTGAAGCTTTCTTT.

The chain joins TRBV9 to TRBJ1-1; D not certain. V lost 4 bases and J 1 base, leaving 8 bases between the germline ends. Germline V lookup: CDR1 SGDLS, CDR2 YYNGEE. The CDR3 loop spans 13 amino acids. CDR3 sequence (DNA): TGTGCCAGCAGCCCCCGACAGAACACTGAAGCTTTCTTT. This translates into CASSPRQNTEAFF.

This rearrangement joins TRBV18 to TRBJ2-7, with TRBD1 matching over 10 bases. The CDR3 length is 16 residues. Germline trimming cut 0 bases from V and 1 base from J; bases unmatched to any gene: 3. Germline lookup yields CDR1 KGHSH and CDR2 LQKENI. Written as DNA, the CDR3 is TGTGCCAGCTCACCACCTGGGGGACAGGGGTCCTACGAGCAGTACTTC. Its translation: CASSPPGGQGSYEQYF.

The gene calls are TRBV3-1 (or the pseudogene TRBV3-2) and TRBJ2-3; TRBD1 might be the D (6 bases). Germline CDR1 and CDR2: LGHDT and YNNKEL (reference sequence). V lost 4 bases and J 2 bases, leaving 16 bases between the germline ends. CDR3 length: 16 amino acids. CDR3 in DNA: TGTGCCAGCAGCCCCCGCAGCAGGGGTTCCACAGATACGCAGTATTTT. This gives the protein CASSPRSRGSTDTQYF.

This clone has just a few counts. This chain connects TRBV5-4 to TRBJ2-3; D remains unclear. With 4 bases removed from V and 0 bases from J, the gap between germline ends came to 12 bases. The CDR3 runs 15 residues. The germline gives CDR1 SGHNT, CDR2 YYREEE (reference sequence). CDR3 nucleotides: TGTGCCAGCAGCCGAGCAGAGACTAGCACAGATACGCAGTATTTT. Protein sequence: CASSRAETSTDTQYF.

The rearrangement joins TRBV7-2 to TRBJ2-6; D is ambiguous. The CDR3 loop spans 15 amino acids. The V gene's germline CDR1 is SGHTA and CDR2 FQGNSA. V dropped 0 bases and J dropped 2 bases, with 5 bases sitting between them. This CDR3 reads CASSLAGTGANVLTF. The CDR3 nucleotides read TGTGCCAGCAGCTTAGCGGGGACTGGGGCCAACGTCCTGACTTTC.

V is TRBV6-6 and J is TRBJ2-1; no definite D call. Trimming stripped 4 bases from V and 1 base from J, with 14 bases between. The germline V gene has CDR1 MNHNY and CDR2 SVGAGI (reference sequence). This CDR3 has 16 residues. The CDR3 DNA follows: TGTGCCAGCAGTTCTCCCCTAGGGATATCCTACAATGAGCAGTTCTTC. Translated, it gives CASSSPLGISYNEQFF.

The chain couples TRBV6-5 to TRBJ1-6, with D unclear. CDR3 length equals 13 residues. Germline assignment: CDR1 MNHEY and CDR2 SVGAGI. Trimming left V 7 bases short and J 4 bases short, with 8 bases between. The CDR3 reads CASISGYNSPLHF. CDR3 nucleotides: TGTGCCAGCATAAGTGGATATAATTCACCCCTCCACTTT.

This clone was observed once. The gene calls are TRBV7-6 and TRBJ2-1; D not resolved. V was cut by 0 bases and J by 7 bases, with 16 bases left in between. There are 16 residues in the CDR3. Looked up from germline, CDR1 is SGHVS and CDR2 is FNYEAQ. The chain's CDR3 is CASSLAPPVQVNEQFF. DNA for the CDR3: TGTGCCAGCAGCTTAGCGCCCCCAGTTCAGGTGAATGAGCAGTTCTTC. The full variable domain, its missing parts supplied by reference TRBV7-6 and TRBJ2-1, is GAGVSQSPRYKVTKRGQDVALRCDPISGHVSLYWYRQALGQGPEFLTYFNYEAQQDKSGLPNDRFSAERPEGSISTLTIQRTEQRDSAMYRCASSLAPPVQVNEQFFGPGTRLTVL.

The V and J genes are TRBV4-1 and TRBJ1-2; tentatively, D is TRBD1 (6 bases). Trimming stripped 4 bases from V and 0 bases from J, with 15 bases between. The CDR3 loop spans 16 amino acids. Per germline, CDR1 MGHRA and CDR2 YSYEKL. CDR3 loop: CASSPEPWTANYGYTF. In DNA form, the CDR3 reads TGCGCCAGCAGCCCTGAACCCTGGACAGCTAACTATGGCTACACCTTC.

As for this clone: The same CDR3 can be traced to other DNA sequences in this sample. This chain connects TRBV5-1 to TRBJ2-6, with no clear D. CDR1 is SGHRS, CDR2 YFSETQ, per germline. V was trimmed by 2 bases and J by 0 bases, leaving 9 bases between them. The CDR3 runs 16 residues. In nucleotides, the CDR3 is TGCGCCAGCAGCTTAGATCAAAGCTCTGGGGCCAACGTCCTGACTTTC. Protein product: CASSLDQSSGANVLTF.

The V gene is TRBV7-9, the J gene TRBJ2-5; 7 bases match TRBD1. The CDR3 has 15 residues. Germline CDR1 reads SEHNR; CDR2 reads FQNEAQ (reference sequence). With 5 bases clipped from V and 2 bases from J, the junction kept 8 bases outside the gene matches. Here the CDR3 DNA reads TGTGCCAGCAGCCGCATTGGGACAGAACAAGAGACCCAGTACTTC. It translates to CASSRIGTEQETQYF.

The rearrangement uses TRBV25-1 and TRBJ1-6; D is undetermined. Germline V CDR1 and CDR2: MGHDK, SYGVNS. The CDR3 covers 14 residues. Deletions cut 2 bases from V and 7 bases from J, with 9 bases between. The CDR3, as DNA: TGTGCCAGCAGTGAAGAATTTAAAAATTCACCCCTCCACTTT. Its translation is CASSEEFKNSPLHF.

This chain connects TRBV6-6 to TRBJ2-2; a possible D gene is TRBD1 (5 bases). V lost 2 bases and J 6 bases, leaving 10 bases between the germline ends. This CDR3 has 14 amino acids. The germline V gene has CDR1 MNHNY and CDR2 SVGAGI (reference sequence). CDR3 in DNA: TGTGCCAGCAGTTACCTAAAGGGGCCCGGGGAGCTGTTTTTT. Its protein is CASSYLKGPGELFF.